This T cell receptor beta chain comes out of a study of blood T cells in healthy people across ages. Together with a sample-barcoded 5' primer, a J-beta primer mix was included in a second PCR lasting roughly 6 to 12 cycles. MiXCR, run by TCRdb on the 5' RACE reads, gives a single entry per CDR3 protein. The table shows hundreds of thousands of distinct CDR3 sequences, with roughly 43% occurring only once. This clonotype has just one count. One end of the junction fails to match germline, which may point to a read error. The germline gives CDR1 DFQATT, CDR2 SNEGSKA (reference sequence). The CDR3 is made up of 14 amino acids. Peripheral blood from each donor was collected in a volume of roughly 9.8 milliliters. Each sample used at least 6.5 million PBMCs.

Sequenced input: blood. The chain is built from TRBV20-1 and TRBJ2-7, with D tentatively TRBD1 (6 bases). The TCR originated in a man older than 75 in good health. The CDR3 DNA reads as TGCAGTACTAGAGGTGGGGGCGCATCCTACGAGCAGTACTTC. Translation: CSTRGGGASYEQYF.